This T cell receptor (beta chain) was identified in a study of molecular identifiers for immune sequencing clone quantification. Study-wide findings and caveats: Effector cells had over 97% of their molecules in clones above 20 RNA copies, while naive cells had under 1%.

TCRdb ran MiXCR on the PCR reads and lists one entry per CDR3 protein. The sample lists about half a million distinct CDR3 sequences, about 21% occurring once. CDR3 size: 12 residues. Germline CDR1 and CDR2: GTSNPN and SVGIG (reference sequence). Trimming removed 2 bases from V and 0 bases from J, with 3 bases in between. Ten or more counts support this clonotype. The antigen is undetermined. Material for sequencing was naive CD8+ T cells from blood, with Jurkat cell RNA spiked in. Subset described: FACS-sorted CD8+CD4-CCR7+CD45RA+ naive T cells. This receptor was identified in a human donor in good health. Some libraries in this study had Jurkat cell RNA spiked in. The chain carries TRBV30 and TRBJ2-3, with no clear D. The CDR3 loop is CAWSSSTDTQYF. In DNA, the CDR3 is TGTGCCTGGAGTTCTAGCACAGATACGCAGTATTTT. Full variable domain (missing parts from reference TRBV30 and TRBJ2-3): SQTIHQWPATLVQPVGSPLSLECTVEGTSNPNLYWYRQAAGRGLQLLFYSVGIGQISSEVPQNLSASRPQDRQFILSSKKLLLSDSGFYLCAWSSSTDTQYFGPGTRLTVL.